The present T cell receptor beta chain was sequenced within a study of blood T cell repertoires in COVID-19. Germline V gives CDR1 SGHVS, CDR2 FQNEAQ. CDR3 length equals 16 residues. V shed 4 bases, J shed 5 bases, and the junction held 12 bases outside the gene matches. Method: immunoSEQ multiplex PCR; TCRdb's copy keeps in-frame clones and lacks some. The sample consists of 300,000 or so clones, just under 90% of them appearing once. What was sequenced was peripheral blood. The chain combines TRBV7-8 with TRBJ1-1, with 8 bases aligning to TRBD1. This receptor was taken from a middle-aged woman with acute or convalescent COVID-19. CDR3 sequence: CASSSKDRAVRTEAFF. DNA of the CDR3: TGTGCCAGCAGCTCAAAGGACAGGGCAGTTAGGACTGAAGCTTTCTTT.